What follows describes a single T cell receptor (beta chain). Antigen specificity is unknown. TCRdb processed the 5' RACE reads anew with MiXCR; each CDR3 protein has one entry. Here the sample spans 400,000 to 550,000 distinct CDR3 sequences, around 20% being singletons. The sample belongs to a study of identical twins. Overall study results and limits: Diverse VJ usage suggested most zero-insertion clonotypes were not invariant T cells.

Trimming cost V 0 bases and J 1 base, with 14 bases left between them. CDR3 length equals 16 residues. Germline assignment: CDR1 SGDLS and CDR2 YYNGEE. These data are also associated with another study on T cells expressing NK-cell markers. Turning to that study: With respect to HCMV, most of the eight sequenced donors were seropositive, and one was seronegative.

The sample was CD4+ T cells sorted from blood. This sequence originates from a woman in her late teens or twenties in good health. This chain joins TRBV9 and TRBJ2-7, with a possible D match to TRBD2 (6 bases). The CDR3 nucleotides read TGTGCCAGCAGCGTAGCATCTAGCGCGCGGTCCTACGAGCAGTACTTC. Protein sequence: CASSVASSARSYEQYF.